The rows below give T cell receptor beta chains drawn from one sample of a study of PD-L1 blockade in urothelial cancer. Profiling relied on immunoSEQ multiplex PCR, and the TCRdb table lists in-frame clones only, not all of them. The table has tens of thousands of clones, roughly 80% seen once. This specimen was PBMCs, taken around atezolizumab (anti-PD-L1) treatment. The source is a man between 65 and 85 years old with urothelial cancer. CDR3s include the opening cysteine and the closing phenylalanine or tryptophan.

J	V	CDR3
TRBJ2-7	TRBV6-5	CASSPDGGQNYEQYF
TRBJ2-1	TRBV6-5	CASSYQRGSEQFF
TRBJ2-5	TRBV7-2	CASSPQGYQETQYF
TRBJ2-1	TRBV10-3	CAISDRGGTYNEQFF
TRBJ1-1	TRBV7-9	CASSSQGLNTEAFF
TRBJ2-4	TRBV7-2	CASSPTSGVKNIQYF
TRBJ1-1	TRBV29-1	CSVEEDRGITEAFF
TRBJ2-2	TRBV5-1	CASSPRTSGPSGELFF
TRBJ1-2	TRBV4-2	CASSQGPGGNYGYTF
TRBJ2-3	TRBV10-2	CASSELAGRITDTQYF
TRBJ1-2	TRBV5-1	CASSIGTGGAYGYTF
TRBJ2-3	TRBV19	CASSTGEYTDTQYF
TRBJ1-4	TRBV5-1	CASRAGTGTEKLFF
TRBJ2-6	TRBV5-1	CASSWATGAKGANVLTF
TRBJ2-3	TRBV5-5	CASSLDGTSTDTQYF
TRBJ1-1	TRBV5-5	CASSYTGAGMNTEAFF
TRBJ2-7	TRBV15	CATSRADRGSYEQYF
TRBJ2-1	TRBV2	CASKEGVGGGLYNEQFF
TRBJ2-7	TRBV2	CASTLGGLSEQYF
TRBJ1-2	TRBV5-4	CASSSPGRGGGGDYGYTF
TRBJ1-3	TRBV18	CASSPRKGDGNTIYF
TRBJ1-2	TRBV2	CASSVQGRYGYTF
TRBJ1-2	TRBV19	CASSITPDRGGGYTF
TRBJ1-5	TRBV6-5	CASSLGTSQPQHF
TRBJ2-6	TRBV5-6	CASSGGPIVLTF
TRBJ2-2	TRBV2	CASSGSGSNTGELFF
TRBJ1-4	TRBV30	CAWRSLLGEGLFF
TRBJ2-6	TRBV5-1	CASSLGQGASSGANVLTF
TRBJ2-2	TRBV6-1	CASTQTNTGELFF
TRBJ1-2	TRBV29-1	CSVTTTVRNYGYTF
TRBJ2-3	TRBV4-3	CASSQQTSGSGDTQYF
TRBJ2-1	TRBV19	CASSPGRGNEQFF
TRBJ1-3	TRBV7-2	CASSLAGGPLSGNTIYF
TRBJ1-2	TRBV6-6	CASSSLEGALGYGYTF
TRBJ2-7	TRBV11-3	CASSRQDREEQYF
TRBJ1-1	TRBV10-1	CASSKTGNTEAFF
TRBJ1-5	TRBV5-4	CASSLGQGLNQPQHF
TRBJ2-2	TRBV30	CAWSKVGQGNTGELFF
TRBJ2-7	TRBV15	CATRAGTGNYVGDEQYF